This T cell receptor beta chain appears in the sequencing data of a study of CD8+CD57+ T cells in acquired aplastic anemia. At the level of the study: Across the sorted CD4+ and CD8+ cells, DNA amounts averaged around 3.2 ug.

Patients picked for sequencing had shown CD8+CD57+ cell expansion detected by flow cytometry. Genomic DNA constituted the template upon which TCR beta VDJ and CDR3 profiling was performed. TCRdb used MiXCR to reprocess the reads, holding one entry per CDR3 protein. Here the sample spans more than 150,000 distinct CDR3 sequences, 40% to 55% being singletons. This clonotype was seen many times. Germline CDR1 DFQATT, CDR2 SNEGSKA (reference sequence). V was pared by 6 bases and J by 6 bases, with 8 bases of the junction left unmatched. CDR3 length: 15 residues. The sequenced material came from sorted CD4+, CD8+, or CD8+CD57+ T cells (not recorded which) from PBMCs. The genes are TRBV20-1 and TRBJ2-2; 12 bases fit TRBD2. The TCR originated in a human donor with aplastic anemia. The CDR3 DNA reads TGCAGTGCGCCTAGCGGGAGGGGGGTTCCCGGGGAGCTGTTTTTT. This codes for CSAPSGRGVPGELFF.